These T cell receptor beta chains were read from a single sample in a study of T cell repertoires in cytomegalovirus infection. MiXCR was run by TCRdb on the reads, yielding one entry per CDR3 protein. The table shows roughly 640,000 distinct CDR3 sequences, with roughly 24% occurring only once. The specimen was CD8+ T cells from PBMCs. All receptors derive from a human donor in good health (CMV status not recorded). Some clones in this sample may be carry-over from other donors' samples. CDR3s include the opening cysteine and the closing phenylalanine or tryptophan. A D gene is named only where the DNA matches it firmly. Clone size is stated in some rows and not others, as once, few, many or a class when expanded.

d_gene	j_gene	v_gene	abundance	CDR3nt	CDR3aa
-	TRBJ1-2	TRBV2	few	TGTGCCAGCATTTTGTCAGGTGGATTTAGGGGCTACACCTTC	CASILSGGFRGYTF
-	TRBJ2-5	TRBV11-2	-	TGTGCCAGCAGCTTCCTCTTAGGCGAGACCCAGTACTTC	CASSFLLGETQYF
-	TRBJ2-1	TRBV6-5	-	TGTGCCAGCAGTTACTCTGGGGGCTCTTCTGAGCAGTTCTTC	CASSYSGGSSEQFF
TRBD1	TRBJ1-1	TRBV7-2	-	TGTGCCAGCAGCTTACAGCGGGGACAGGGGGGGGCTGAAGCTTTCTTT	CASSLQRGQGGAEAFF
TRBD2	TRBJ2-1	TRBV7-9	-	TGTGCCAGCAGCCCACCCTGGACTAGCGGCTCCTACAATGAGCAGTTCTTC	CASSPPWTSGSYNEQFF
-	TRBJ2-6	TRBV20-1	few	TGCAGTGCTAAGTATAGACCTGACTCTGGGGCCAACGTCCTGACTTTC	CSAKYRPDSGANVLTF
TRBD1	TRBJ1-5	TRBV5-5	-	TGTGCCAGCAGCCCCCGGGACAGGGACTATCAGCCCCAGCATTTT	CASSPRDRDYQPQHF
TRBD1	TRBJ1-4	TRBV28	-	TGTGCCAGCAGTCTTCCGGGACAGTCCCTCGAAAAACTGTTTTTT	CASSLPGQSLEKLFF
-	TRBJ2-3	TRBV29-1	-	TGCAGCGTTCGAGGGCCGCGCACAGATACGCAGTATTTT	CSVRGPRTDTQYF
-	TRBJ2-1	TRBV7-8	many	TGTGCCAGCAGCTTACTGGTTGAGGGGTTCTCCTACAATGAGCAGTTCTTC	CASSLLVEGFSYNEQFF
-	TRBJ2-1	TRBV14	-	TGTGCCAGCAGCCCGAGGGGACTCAGCTCCTACAATGAGCAGTTCTTC	CASSPRGLSSYNEQFF
-	TRBJ2-5	TRBV9	few	TGTGCCAGCAGCGCCTCGATGGGGCAAGAGACCCAGTACTTC	CASSASMGQETQYF
TRBD2	TRBJ2-1	TRBV25-1	few	TGTGCCAGCGACGGGGGGGGCTCCTACAATGAGCAGTTCTTC	CASDGGGSYNEQFF
TRBD1	TRBJ1-2	TRBV20-1	few	TGCAGTGCTACCGGACAGGGGAATGGCTACACCTTC	CSATGQGNGYTF
-	TRBJ2-4	TRBV7-9	-	TGTGCCAGCAGAGGCGACGGGTTAGCCAAAAACATTCAGTACTTC	CASRGDGLAKNIQYF
-	TRBJ2-1	TRBV2	many	TGTGCCAGCACTGGGAGGGAGCAGTTCTTC	CASTGREQFF
-	TRBJ2-7	TRBV20-1	few	TGCAGTGCTAGAGAGCTTTCCTACGAGCAGTACTTC	CSARELSYEQYF
-	TRBJ1-1	TRBV14	-	TGTGCCAGCAGCCAACGACCGAACACTAAAGCTTTCTTT	CASSQRPNTKAFF
TRBD1	TRBJ1-2	TRBV29-1	-	TGCAGCGTTTGGACAGGATGCCACTATGGCTACACCTTC	CSVWTGCHYGYTF
TRBD2	TRBJ2-2	TRBV7-9	few	TGTGCCAGCAGCTCTAGACTAGCGGCCTACACCGGGGAGCTGTTTTTT	CASSSRLAAYTGELFF
-	TRBJ2-3	TRBV7-8	few	TGTGCCAGCAGCTTAGCGGGGACCCAAGATACGCAGTATTTT	CASSLAGTQDTQYF
TRBD1	TRBJ2-2	TRBV28	many	TGTGCCAGCAGCATGAGGACAGGTGCCACCGGGGAGCTGTTTTTT	CASSMRTGATGELFF
-	TRBJ1-2	TRBV6-1	many	TGTGCCAGCAGTGAAGATAACAACGTTTATGGCTACACCTTC	CASSEDNNVYGYTF
-	TRBJ2-2	TRBV27	-	TGTGCCAGCAGTTTTTTGGGGGTCACCGGGGAGCTGTTTTTT	CASSFLGVTGELFF
-	TRBJ2-5	TRBV6-5	few	TGTGCCAGCAGTTACTTGGGCGGGGCCGACCAAGAGACCCAGTACTTC	CASSYLGGADQETQYF
-	TRBJ1-1	TRBV7-6	-	TGTGCCAGCAGCTCGCTCCCCCTCTTGAACACTGAAGCTTTCTTT	CASSSLPLLNTEAFF
TRBD2	TRBJ2-1	TRBV7-2	many	TGTGCCAGCAGCACCGTAGGCGGGAGCTCCTACAATGAGCAGTTCTTC	CASSTVGGSSYNEQFF
TRBD2	TRBJ2-3	TRBV28	few	TGTGCCAGCACCGGGGGAGTAGCGGGGGTTTCTAGCACAGATACGCAGTATTTT	CASTGGVAGVSSTDTQYF
-	TRBJ2-3	TRBV12-3/TRBV12-4	few	TGTGCCAGCAGTGCCAGCTCCCGGGGGGCAATAGATACGCAGTATTTT	CASSASSRGAIDTQYF
TRBD2	TRBJ2-1	TRBV5-4	few	TGTGCCAGCAGCCCGGGAGGGGCTGGTGAGCAGTTCTTC	CASSPGGAGEQFF
TRBD1	TRBJ1-2	TRBV20-1	-	TGCAGTGCTAGAGTCCGGGACAGGGGGTTGGAGAACTATGGCTACACCTTC	CSARVRDRGLENYGYTF
-	TRBJ1-1	TRBV5-1	-	TGCGCCAGCAGCGGGGACGGGCCGCCCGGGGCTTTCTTT	CASSGDGPPGAFF
TRBD2	TRBJ2-1	TRBV28	few	TGTGCCAGTTCTCAACGGGGGGCCTACAATGAGCAGTTCTTC	CASSQRGAYNEQFF
-	TRBJ2-5	TRBV6-5	few	TGTGCCAGCAGTCCAGGGATGAAGGAGACCCAGTACTTC	CASSPGMKETQYF
-	TRBJ2-5	TRBV7-8	few	TGTGCCAGCAGCCCAGCGGGTTGGGAAGAGACCCAGTACTTC	CASSPAGWEETQYF
-	TRBJ1-1	TRBV29-1	few	TGCAGCGTCGGAGGAGGTAGCGCTGAAGCTTTCTTT	CSVGGGSAEAFF
-	TRBJ2-6	TRBV9	-	TGTACCAGCAGCCCAGCAGGGACTGGGGCCAACGTCCTGACTTTC	CTSSPAGTGANVLTF
-	TRBJ1-5	TRBV29-1	few	TGCAGCGTTGCCGACCTAGATACGGAGCAGCCCCAGCATTTT	CSVADLDTEQPQHF
TRBD1	TRBJ2-3	TRBV11-2	many	TGTGCCAGCAGCTTAAAAGGAGAACAGGGGGACAGACGGGGGTTCTGGGCAGATACGCAGTATTTT	CASSLKGEQGDRRGFWADTQYF
TRBD1	TRBJ1-1	TRBV12-5	-	TGTGCTAGTGGCTTCCTGGATGGGCAGGGGGTTGAAGCTTTCTTT	CASGFLDGQGVEAFF
TRBD1	TRBJ2-5	TRBV2	-	TGTGCCAGCGAGGGACAGCAAGAGACCCAGTACTTC	CASEGQQETQYF
-	TRBJ1-1	TRBV7-6	many	TGTGCCAGCAGCTTAGCATCCGGGCAAACTGAAGCTTTCTTT	CASSLASGQTEAFF
-	TRBJ2-5	TRBV13	few	TGTGCCAGCAGCTTGAGGTTGTCCAGAGAAGAGACCCAGTACTTC	CASSLRLSREETQYF
-	TRBJ2-5	TRBV6-1	few	TGTGCCAGCAGTGAAGCGGGGGGTTGGGAGACCCAGTACTTC	CASSEAGGWETQYF
-	TRBJ2-1	TRBV7-9	many	TGTGCCAGCAGCTCCAGGCAGAGCTCCTACAATGAGCAGTTCTTC	CASSSRQSSYNEQFF
-	TRBJ1-1	TRBV6-5	-	TGTGCCAGCAGTTGGAGAGGCCTTTTCACTGAAGCTTTCTTT	CASSWRGLFTEAFF
TRBD1	TRBJ1-1	TRBV3-1	-	TGTGCCAGCAGCAAAACCGGGACAGGGGACACTGAAGCTTTCTTT	CASSKTGTGDTEAFF
TRBD2	TRBJ2-5	TRBV4-3	few	TGCGCCAGCAGCCAGTCCTTTGTCGGGGGGGGCCAAGAGACCCAGTACTTC	CASSQSFVGGGQETQYF
-	TRBJ2-2	TRBV12-3/TRBV12-4	-	TGTGCCAGCACCCCCCTAGTGAACACCGGGGAGCTGTTTTTT	CASTPLVNTGELFF
TRBD1	TRBJ1-5	TRBV13	-	TGTGCCAGCAGCCGGGGACAGGGTGGTAATCAGCCCCAGCATTTT	CASSRGQGGNQPQHF
TRBD2	TRBJ2-5	TRBV5-1	few	TGCGCCAGCAGCTTGAGTCTAGCGGGACATCAAGAGACCCAGTACTTC	CASSLSLAGHQETQYF
TRBD1	TRBJ2-1	TRBV29-1	-	TGCAGCGTTGAAGACCCCGGGACAGGGGATTACAATGAGCAGTTCTTC	CSVEDPGTGDYNEQFF